This T cell receptor (beta chain) was documented in a study of T cell repertoires in cytomegalovirus infection. Study as a whole: Public TCR beta signature analysis indicated the presence of both CMV infection and matching HLA type. Study-wide results and limits: Carriage of CMV together with the relevant HLA was identifiable through cumulative public TCR beta family frequency. HLA-C-restricted CMV clonotypes gave the most frequent clonotype in two of eight donors.

MiXCR was run by TCRdb on the reads, yielding one entry per CDR3 protein. This table has about 400,000 distinct CDR3 sequences, around 18% appearing once. This clonotype came up a few times. Its antigen remains unknown. The CDR3 has 15 amino acids. Per the germline V gene, CDR1 is SGHVS and CDR2 is FNYEAQ. V shed 7 bases and J shed 2 bases, with 16 bases lying between them. The sequence was collected from a human donor in good health (CMV status not recorded). Some clones in this sample may be carry-over from other donors' samples. Sequenced: PBMCs. The chain links TRBV7-6 to TRBJ2-3, with D possibly matching TRBD2 (6 bases). The CDR3: CASNRAGSHTDTQYF. DNA of the CDR3: TGTGCCAGCAACCGGGCCGGGAGTCACACAGATACGCAGTATTTT.